This T cell receptor (beta chain) was sequenced during a study of T cell changes during pregnancy in multiple sclerosis. Libraries were prepared by immunoSEQ multiplex PCR; TCRdb keeps only in-frame clonotypes and omits some of them. The data contain 30,000 to 35,000 clones, about 88% of them singletons. This sequence originates from a female donor in good health, enrolled as a control in a pregnancy study. Sequences were derived from CD4+ T cells from peripheral blood mononuclear cells, sampled in the second trimester of pregnancy.

The CDR3 nucleotides are TGTGCCAGCAAAAAAGCGGGACAGGCCTACTACGAGCAGTACTTC. Its protein product is CASKKAGQAYYEQYF. This chain links TRBV27 with TRBJ2-7; possibly TRBD1 for D (8 bases). The germline gives CDR1 MNHEY, CDR2 SMNVEV (reference sequence). The CDR3 has 15 residues. V shed 7 bases and J shed 3 bases, with 19 bases lying between them.